The clone carrying this T cell receptor (beta chain) has a count of ten or more. The antigen is unknown. The data derive from a study of lung T cells in sarcoidosis with Löfgren's syndrome. Overall study findings and caveats: These T cells were suggested, not shown, to recognize a putative antigen. Multiple Löfgren's syndrome patients reportedly shared TRAV12-1 and TRBV2 CDR3 motifs.

TCRdb re-called the reads with MiXCR, one entry per CDR3 protein. The sample lists approximately 19,000 distinct CDR3 sequences, roughly a fifth occurring once. V lost 3 bases to trimming and J lost 4 bases, with 13 bases between them. The CDR3 totals 15 residues. The chain recombines TRBV12-3 or TRBV12-4 with TRBJ1-5; D unclear. The sequencing input was CD4+ T cells from PBMCs. This clonotype was obtained from a human donor with sarcoidosis (Löfgren's syndrome or another form), or a control subject (not recorded which). CDR3: CASSLANLMNQPQHF. The CDR3 nucleotides read TGTGCCAGCAGTTTGGCCAACCTGATGAATCAGCCCCAGCATTTT.